This TCR beta chain emerged from a study of T cell responses to AZD1222 COVID-19 vaccine. Study at large: Second-dose intervals near 4 or 12 weeks were combined. Study-level findings and limits: The study reported that nearly half of spike-specific TCRs target unmutated variant regions. After two AZD1222 doses, spike-specific TCR breadth and depth rose versus day 0.

This clone showed up just once. Its antigen is unidentified. The table came from immunoSEQ multiplex PCR; TCRdb's copy has only in-frame clones and leaves some out. The sample includes around 110,000 clones, more than 75% seen only once; the top ten take 6.5% to 9.5%. V gave up 4 bases and J gave up 5 bases, with 19 bases separating them. The CDR3 runs to 16 residues. Germline CDR1 and CDR2: SGHTS and YDEGEE. This sequence joins TRBV5-8 and TRBJ2-1; perhaps TRBD1 as D (6 bases). The clonotype originates from an adult in good health. Material: peripheral blood, obtained on day 0 of AZD1222 vaccination. The CDR3 protein is CASSAYQGRRHNEQFF. The CDR3 coding sequence is TGTGCCAGCAGCGCATATCAGGGGCGGCGACACAATGAGCAGTTCTTC. The full variable domain, its missing parts supplied by reference TRBV5-8 and TRBJ2-1, is EAGVTQSPTHLIKTRGQQATLRCSPISGHTSVYWYQQALGLGLQFLLWYDEGEERNRGNFPPRFSGRQFPNYSSELNVNALELEDSALYLCASSAYQGRRHNEQFFGPGTRLTVL.